Following are 10 T cell receptor beta chains from one sample sequenced in a study of blood T cell repertoires in COVID-19. Data came from immunoSEQ multiplex PCR; TCRdb stores just in-frame clones and leaves some out. The repertoire holds 70,000 or so clones, with around 86% as singletons. The sequenced sample was peripheral blood. The receptors were gathered from a man aged 70-80 years with active or convalescent COVID-19.

The chain joins TRBV27 to TRBJ1-2, with 8 positions matching TRBD1. CDR3 length: 12 amino acids. Germline CDR1 MNHEY, CDR2 SMNVEV (reference sequence). Unmatched junction bases numbered 4, after V lost 6 bases and J lost 7 bases. The DNA for the CDR3 is TGTGCCAGCAGAGGGACAGGCGCTGGCTACACCTTC. This gives the protein CASRGTGAGYTF.

The rearrangement joins TRBV7-2 to TRBJ2-7, with 9 bases aligning to TRBD1. Germline assignment: CDR1 SGHTA and CDR2 FQGNSA. The CDR3 is made up of 14 amino acids. V lost 5 bases, J lost 3 bases, and 5 bases stayed unmatched. CDR3 in DNA: TGTGCCAGCAGCGGTCCGGGACAGGGCTACGAGCAGTACTTC. Translation: CASSGPGQGYEQYF.

The V and J genes are TRBV6-2 or TRBV6-3 and TRBJ2-1; tentatively, D is TRBD2 (5 bases). In germline, CDR1 is MNHEY, CDR2 SVGEGT. The CDR3 sequence is 13 residues long. Trimming took off 6 bases at V and 5 bases at J, with 11 bases between the two ends. CDR3 in amino acids: CASSLGLNNEQFF. CDR3 coding DNA: TGTGCCAGCAGCCTCGGACTTAACAATGAGCAGTTCTTC.

The chain combines TRBV18 with TRBJ1-6, with 7 bases that match TRBD1. The CDR3 extends over 13 amino acids. Per the germline V gene, CDR1 is KGHSH and CDR2 is LQKENI. V shed 6 bases, J shed 8 bases, and the junction held 4 bases outside the gene matches. CDR3 nucleotides: TGTGCCAGCTCCCCCGACAGGGATTCACCCCTCCACTTT. The encoded protein is CASSPDRDSPLHF.

V and J are TRBV28 and TRBJ1-5; possible D gene TRBD1, 6 bases. Germline V CDR1 and CDR2: MDHEN, SYDVKM. With 6 bases removed from V and 4 bases from J, the gap between germline ends came to 16 bases. The CDR3 contains 15 residues. The CDR3 loop is CASRPDRLGNQPQHF. The CDR3 coding sequence is TGTGCCAGCAGACCCGACAGGCTTGGGAATCAGCCCCAGCATTTT.

The rearrangement joins TRBV6-4 to TRBJ2-3; 7 nucleotides line up with TRBD2. J gave up 2 bases and V 2 bases, and 4 bases lay outside the gene matches. Germline V lookup: CDR1 MRHNA, CDR2 SNTAGT. The CDR3 runs to 15 residues. The CDR3 loop reads CASSDRGGATDTQYF. In nucleotides, the CDR3 is TGTGCCAGCAGTGACCGCGGGGGAGCCACAGATACGCAGTATTTT.

The chain joins TRBV7-2 to TRBJ2-7; D call uncertain. Germline V gives CDR1 SGHTA, CDR2 FQGNSA. This CDR3 has 15 amino acids. V lost 2 bases, J lost 1 base, and 12 bases lay in between. CDR3 sequence: CASSLQPSKSYEQYF. CDR3 nucleotides: TGTGCCAGCAGCTTACAACCTAGTAAGTCCTACGAGCAGTACTTC.

CDR3 sequence reads: CASSEIRGAEAFF. In DNA form, the CDR3 reads TGTGCCAGTAGTGAAATCCGAGGAGCTGAAGCTTTCTTT. The rearrangement links TRBV19 to TRBJ1-1; no firm D call. The CDR3 length is 13 residues. Germline-derived CDR1 and CDR2 are LNHDA and SQIVND (reference sequence). The V end lost 5 bases, the J end lost 6 bases, and 13 bases lay between the germline ends.

V and J are TRBV7-2 and TRBJ1-2; 11 nucleotides line up with TRBD1. The V gene's germline CDR1 is SGHTA and CDR2 FQGNSA. V was pared by 4 bases and J by 8 bases, with 9 bases of the junction left unmatched. The CDR3 runs to 15 residues. The CDR3 DNA reads as TGTGCCAGCAGCTCAGGACAGGGGGCGCCCCGAGGCTACACCTTC. Translation gives CASSSGQGAPRGYTF.

The chain is built from TRBV3-1 (or the pseudogene TRBV3-2) and TRBJ1-2, with D unclear. The V gene lost 3 bases and the J gene lost 5 bases, with 22 bases spanning the gap. CDR1 LGHDT and CDR2 YNNKEL come from the germline V gene (reference sequence). The CDR3 spans 17 residues. The CDR3 DNA reads as TGTGCCAGCAGCCACCAATATACCCGGTATCTCAGGTATGGCTACACCTTC. This encodes CASSHQYTRYLRYGYTF.